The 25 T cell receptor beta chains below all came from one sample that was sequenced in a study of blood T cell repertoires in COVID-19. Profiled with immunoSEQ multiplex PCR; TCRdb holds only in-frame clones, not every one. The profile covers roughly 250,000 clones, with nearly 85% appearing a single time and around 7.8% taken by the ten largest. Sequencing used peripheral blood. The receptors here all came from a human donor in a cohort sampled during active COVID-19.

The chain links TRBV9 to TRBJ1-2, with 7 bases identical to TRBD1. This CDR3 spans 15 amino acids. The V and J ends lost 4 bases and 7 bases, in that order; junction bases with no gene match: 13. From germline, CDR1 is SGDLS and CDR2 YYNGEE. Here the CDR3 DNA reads TGTGCCAGCAGCCCAAAACAGGGGATAGGTGGTGGCTACACCTTC. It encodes CASSPKQGIGGGYTF.

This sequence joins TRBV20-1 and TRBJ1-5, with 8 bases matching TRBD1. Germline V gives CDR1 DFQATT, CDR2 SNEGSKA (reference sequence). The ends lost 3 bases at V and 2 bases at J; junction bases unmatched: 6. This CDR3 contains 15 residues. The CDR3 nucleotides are TGCAGTGCTAGTCTCGGACAGGGCGGCAATCAGCCCCAGCATTTT. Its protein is CSASLGQGGNQPQHF.

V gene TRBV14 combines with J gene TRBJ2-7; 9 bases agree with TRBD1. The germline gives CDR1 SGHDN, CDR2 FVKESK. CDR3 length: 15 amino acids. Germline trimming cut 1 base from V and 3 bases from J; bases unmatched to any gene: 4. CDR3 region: CASSQAPGQGYEQYF. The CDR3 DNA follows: TGTGCCAGCAGCCAAGCACCGGGACAGGGCTACGAGCAGTACTTC.

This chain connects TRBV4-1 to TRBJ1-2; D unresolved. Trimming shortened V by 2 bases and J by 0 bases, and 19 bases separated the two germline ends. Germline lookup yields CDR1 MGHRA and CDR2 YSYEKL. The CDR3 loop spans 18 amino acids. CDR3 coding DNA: TGCGCCAGCAGCCAATCTCACGTGTTGGGCAACCCTAACTATGGCTACACCTTC. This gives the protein CASSQSHVLGNPNYGYTF.

The CDR3 nucleotides read TGTGCCAGTAGTATTGTACAGGGGGTCTACAATGAGCAGTTCTTC. Amino acids: CASSIVQGVYNEQFF. The chain employs TRBV19 and TRBJ2-1; 8 bases align to TRBD1. Unmatched junction bases numbered 4, after V lost 3 bases and J lost 3 bases. Germline-derived CDR1 and CDR2 are LNHDA and SQIVND (reference sequence). CDR3 length: 15 residues. Based on the CDR3 plus reference TRBV19 and TRBJ2-1, the full variable domain is DGGITQSPKYLFRKEGQNVTLSCEQNLNHDAMYWYRQDPGQGLRLIYYSQIVNDFQKGDIAEGYSVSREKKESFPLTVTSAQKNPTAFYLCASSIVQGVYNEQFFGPGTRLTVL.

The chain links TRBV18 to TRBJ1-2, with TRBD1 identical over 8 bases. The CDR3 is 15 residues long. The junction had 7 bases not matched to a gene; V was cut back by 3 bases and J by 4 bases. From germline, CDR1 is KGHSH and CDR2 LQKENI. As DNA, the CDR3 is TGTGCCAGCTCACCCTCCAGGGGGCCAGGCTATGGCTACACCTTC. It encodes CASSPSRGPGYGYTF.

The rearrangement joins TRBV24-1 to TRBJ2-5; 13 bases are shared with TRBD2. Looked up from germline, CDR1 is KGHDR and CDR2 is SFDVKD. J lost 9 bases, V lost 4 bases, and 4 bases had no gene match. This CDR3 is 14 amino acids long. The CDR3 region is CATSDGLAGVPQYF. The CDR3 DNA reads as TGTGCCACCAGTGACGGACTAGCGGGAGTCCCCCAGTACTTC.

The CDR3 loop reads CASSVAQGSAEAFF. The CDR3, as DNA: TGTGCCAGCAGTGTCGCACAGGGTAGCGCTGAAGCTTTCTTT. The chain joins TRBV6-4 to TRBJ1-1; the D gene is possibly TRBD1 (6 bases). This CDR3 contains 14 residues. Germline lookup yields CDR1 MRHNA and CDR2 SNTAGT. The V gene lost 4 bases and the J gene lost 6 bases, with 15 bases spanning the gap.

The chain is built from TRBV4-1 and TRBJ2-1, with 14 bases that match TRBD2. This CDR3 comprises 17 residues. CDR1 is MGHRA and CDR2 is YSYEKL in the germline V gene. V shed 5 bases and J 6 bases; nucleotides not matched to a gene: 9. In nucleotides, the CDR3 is TGCGCCAGCAGCATGCCCCAAGGACTAGCGGGAGGCAATGAGCAGTTCTTC. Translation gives CASSMPQGLAGGNEQFF.

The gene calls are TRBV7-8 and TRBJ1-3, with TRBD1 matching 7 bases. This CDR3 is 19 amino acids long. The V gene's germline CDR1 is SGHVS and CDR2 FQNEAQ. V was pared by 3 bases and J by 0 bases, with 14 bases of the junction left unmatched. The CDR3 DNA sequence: TGTGCCAGCAGCTTTGGAGGGGGCGCGGATCGCACCTCTGGAAACACCATATATTTT. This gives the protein CASSFGGGADRTSGNTIYF.

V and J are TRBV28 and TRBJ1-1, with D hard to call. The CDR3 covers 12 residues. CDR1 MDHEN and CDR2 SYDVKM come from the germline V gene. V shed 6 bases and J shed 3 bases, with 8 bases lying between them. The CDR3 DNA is TGTGCCAGCAGGAAACAGTACACTGAAGCTTTCTTT. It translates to CASRKQYTEAFF. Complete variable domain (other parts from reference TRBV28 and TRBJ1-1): DVKVTQSSRYLVKRTGEKVFLECVQDMDHENMFWYRQDPGLGLRLIYFSYDVKMKEKGDIPEGYSVSREKKERFSLILESASTNQTSMYLCASRKQYTEAFFGQGTRLTVV.

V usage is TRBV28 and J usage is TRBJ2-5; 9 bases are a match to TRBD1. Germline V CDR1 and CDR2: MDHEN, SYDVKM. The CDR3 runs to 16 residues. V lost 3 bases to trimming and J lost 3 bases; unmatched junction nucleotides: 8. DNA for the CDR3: TGTGCCAGCAGTTTCTCCGGGACAGGGACGGAAGAGACCCAGTACTTC. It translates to CASSFSGTGTEETQYF. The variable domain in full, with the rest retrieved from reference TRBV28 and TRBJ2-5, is DVKVTQSSRYLVKRTGEKVFLECVQDMDHENMFWYRQDPGLGLRLIYFSYDVKMKEKGDIPEGYSVSREKKERFSLILESASTNQTSMYLCASSFSGTGTEETQYFGPGTRLLVL.

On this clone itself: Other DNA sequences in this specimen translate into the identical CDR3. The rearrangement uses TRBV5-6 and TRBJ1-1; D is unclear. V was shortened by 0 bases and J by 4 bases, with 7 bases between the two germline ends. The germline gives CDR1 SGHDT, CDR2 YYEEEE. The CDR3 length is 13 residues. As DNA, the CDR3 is TGTGCCAGCAGCTTGGCAGGATCCACTGAAGCTTTCTTT. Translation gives CASSLAGSTEAFF.

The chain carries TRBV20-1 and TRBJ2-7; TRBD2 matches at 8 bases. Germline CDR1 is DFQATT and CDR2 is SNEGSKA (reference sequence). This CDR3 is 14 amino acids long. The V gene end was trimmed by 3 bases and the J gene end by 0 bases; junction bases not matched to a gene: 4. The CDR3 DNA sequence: TGCAGTGCTAGTAACCGGGAGGGCTCCTACGAGCAGTACTTC. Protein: CSASNREGSYEQYF.

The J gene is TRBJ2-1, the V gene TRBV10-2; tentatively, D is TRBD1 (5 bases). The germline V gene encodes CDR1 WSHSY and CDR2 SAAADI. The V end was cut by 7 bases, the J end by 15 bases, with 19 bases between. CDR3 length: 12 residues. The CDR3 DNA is TGCGCCAGCACCCAGGGCCTCGTCCTTCCGTTCTTC. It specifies CASTQGLVLPFF.

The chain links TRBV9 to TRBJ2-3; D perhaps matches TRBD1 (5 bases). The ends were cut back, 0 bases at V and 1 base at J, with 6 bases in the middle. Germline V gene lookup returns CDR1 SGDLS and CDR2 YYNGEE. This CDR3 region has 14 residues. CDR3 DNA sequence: TGTGCCAGCAGCGTAGGGACACGCACAGATACGCAGTATTTT. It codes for CASSVGTRTDTQYF.

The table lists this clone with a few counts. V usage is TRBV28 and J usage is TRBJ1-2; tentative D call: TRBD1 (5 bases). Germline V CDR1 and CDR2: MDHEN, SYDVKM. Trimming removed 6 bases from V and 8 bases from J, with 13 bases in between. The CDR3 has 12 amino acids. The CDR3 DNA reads TGTGCCAGCAGCCTCCCCAGGGTCGGCTACACCTTC. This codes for CASSLPRVGYTF.

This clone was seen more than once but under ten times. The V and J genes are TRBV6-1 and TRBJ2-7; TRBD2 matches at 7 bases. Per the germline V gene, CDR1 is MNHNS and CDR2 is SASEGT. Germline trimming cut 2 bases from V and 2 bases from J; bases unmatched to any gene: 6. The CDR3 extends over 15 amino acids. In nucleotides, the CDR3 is TGTGCCAGCAGTGAAAGCGGCGGGGGACCCTACGAGCAGTACTTC. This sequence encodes CASSESGGGPYEQYF.

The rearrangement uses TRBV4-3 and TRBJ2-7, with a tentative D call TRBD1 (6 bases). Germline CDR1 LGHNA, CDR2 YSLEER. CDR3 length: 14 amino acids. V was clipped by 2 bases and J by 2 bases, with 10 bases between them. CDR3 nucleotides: TGCGCCAGCAGCCAACTGGCAGGGGCCTACGAGCAGTACTTC. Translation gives CASSQLAGAYEQYF.

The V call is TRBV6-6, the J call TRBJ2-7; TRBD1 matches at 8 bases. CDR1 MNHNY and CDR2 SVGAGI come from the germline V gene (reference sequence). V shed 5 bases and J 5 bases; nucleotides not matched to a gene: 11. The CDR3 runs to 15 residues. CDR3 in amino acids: CASSPGQGEGNEQYF. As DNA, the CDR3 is TGTGCCAGCAGTCCCGGACAGGGCGAAGGGAACGAGCAGTACTTC.

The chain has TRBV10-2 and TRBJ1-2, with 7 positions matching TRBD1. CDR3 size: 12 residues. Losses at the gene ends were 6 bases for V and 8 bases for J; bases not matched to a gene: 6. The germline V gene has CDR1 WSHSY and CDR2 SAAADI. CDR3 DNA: TGCGCCAGCAGACCCCAACAGGGGGGCTACACCTTC. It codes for CASRPQQGGYTF.

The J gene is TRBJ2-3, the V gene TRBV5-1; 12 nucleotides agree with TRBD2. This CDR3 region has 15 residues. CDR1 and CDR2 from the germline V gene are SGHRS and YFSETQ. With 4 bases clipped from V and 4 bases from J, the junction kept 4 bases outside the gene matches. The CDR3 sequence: CASSMTSGRSDTQYF. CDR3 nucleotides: TGCGCCAGCAGCATGACTAGCGGGAGATCAGATACGCAGTATTTT.

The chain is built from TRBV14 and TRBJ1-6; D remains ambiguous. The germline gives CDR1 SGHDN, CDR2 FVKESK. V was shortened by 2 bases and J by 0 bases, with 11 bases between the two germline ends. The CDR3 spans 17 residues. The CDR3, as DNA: TGTGCCAGCAGCCAACGAACTGAGAGCTCCTATAATTCACCCCTCCACTTT. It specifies CASSQRTESSYNSPLHF.

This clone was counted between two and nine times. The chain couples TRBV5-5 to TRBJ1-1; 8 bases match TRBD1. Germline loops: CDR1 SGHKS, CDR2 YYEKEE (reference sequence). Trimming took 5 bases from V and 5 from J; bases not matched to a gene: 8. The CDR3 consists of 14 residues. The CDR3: CASSRTGQNTEAFF. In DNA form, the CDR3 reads TGTGCCAGCAGTCGGACAGGGCAGAATACTGAAGCTTTCTTT.

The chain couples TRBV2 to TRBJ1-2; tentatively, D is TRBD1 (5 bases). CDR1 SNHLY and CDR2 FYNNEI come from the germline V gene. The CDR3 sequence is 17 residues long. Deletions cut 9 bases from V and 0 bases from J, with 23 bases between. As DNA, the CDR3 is TGTGCCAGTCGGTCCCCGCGTGTTGGGGCCACTAACTATGGCTACACCTTC. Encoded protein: CASRSPRVGATNYGYTF. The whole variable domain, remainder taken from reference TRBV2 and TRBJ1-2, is EPEVTQTPSHQVTQMGQEVILRCVPISNHLYFYWYRQILGQKVEFLVSFYNNEISEKSEIFDDQFSVERPDGSNFTLKIRSTKLEDSAMYFCASRSPRVGATNYGYTFGSGTRLTVV.